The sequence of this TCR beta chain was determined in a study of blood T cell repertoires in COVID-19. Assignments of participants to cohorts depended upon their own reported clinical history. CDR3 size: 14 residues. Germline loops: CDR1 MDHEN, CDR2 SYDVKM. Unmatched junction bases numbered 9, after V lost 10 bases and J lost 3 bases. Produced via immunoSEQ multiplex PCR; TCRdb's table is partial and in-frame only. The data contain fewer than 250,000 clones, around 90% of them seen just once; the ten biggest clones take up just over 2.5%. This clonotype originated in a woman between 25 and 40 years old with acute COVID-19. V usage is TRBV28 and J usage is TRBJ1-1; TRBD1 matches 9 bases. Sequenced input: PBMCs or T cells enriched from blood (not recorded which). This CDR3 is CAIQQGARDTEAFF. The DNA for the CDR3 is TGTGCCATCCAACAGGGGGCCCGGGACACTGAAGCTTTCTTT.